The 4 T cell receptor beta chains presented below share a single source sample, sequenced in a study of T cells after posttransplantation cyclophosphamide. Sampled 1 year posttransplant, controls received myeloablative marrow transplants, methotrexate and a calcineurin inhibitor. The assay was immunoSEQ multiplex PCR, and TCRdb's table has in-frame clones only and misses some. The repertoire holds tens of thousands of clones, with 85% to 90% as singletons. Specimen: PBMCs, collected roughly 390 days after allogeneic stem cell transplant with calcineurin inhibitor and methotrexate. The receptors were sampled from a female patient aged 25-40 years who received an allogeneic stem cell transplant from an unrelated donor, was CMV-positive, and had acute and chronic GVHD. T cells may partly derive from the graft donor.

This chain uses TRBV5-1 with TRBJ1-5; TRBD1 agrees at 7 bases. V was clipped by 4 bases and J by 6 bases; unmatched bases: 7. Germline V gene data show CDR1 as SGHRS and CDR2 as YFSETQ. The CDR3 totals 14 residues. The CDR3: CASSPGTEGQPQHF. The DNA of the CDR3 is TGCGCCAGCAGCCCGGGGACAGAGGGTCAGCCCCAGCATTTT.

The chain recombines TRBV6-5 with TRBJ2-7; 9 nucleotides align to TRBD2. V lost 2 bases, J lost 4 bases, and 6 bases stayed unmatched. Germline CDR1 and CDR2: MNHEY and SVGAGI. The CDR3 totals 15 residues. This CDR3 is CASSYPSSGIYEQYF. The CDR3 region has the DNA TGTGCCAGCAGTTACCCCTCTAGCGGGATATACGAGCAGTACTTC.

The genes are TRBV7-9 and TRBJ1-2; the D is unclear. Trimming cost V 7 bases and J 8 bases, with 11 bases left between them. CDR3 length equals 11 residues. Germline V CDR1 and CDR2: SEHNR, FQNEAQ (reference sequence). CDR3 protein: CASILLQGYTF. CDR3 sequence (DNA): TGTGCCAGCATCCTCCTGCAGGGCTACACCTTC.

This chain uses TRBV5-6 with TRBJ2-7; 8 bases fit TRBD1. Unmatched junction bases numbered 5, after V lost 4 bases and J lost 5 bases. CDR1 SGHDT and CDR2 YYEEEE come from the germline V gene. The CDR3 runs 13 residues. CDR3 in amino acids: CASSIGQGHEQYV. In DNA form, the CDR3 reads TGTGCCAGCAGCATCGGACAGGGCCACGAGCAGTACGTC.